Only a few counts were recorded for the clone carrying this TCR beta chain. Its antigen remains unknown. The sample holds other DNA sequences that translate to the same CDR3. Sequencing was performed with immunoSEQ multiplex PCR; in TCRdb, only in-frame clones are kept and a portion is missing. This sample has some 200,000 clones; nearly 80% occur once, and the top ten carry about an eighth. PBMCs that had been cryopreserved were the source of 1.5 to 2.5 micrograms of genomic DNA for TCR beta libraries. This sample stems from a study of cytotoxic CD8 clonotypes in ibrutinib-treated CLL. Study findings and constraints: Upon ibrutinib response clonality rose, and upon progression it fell back toward baseline. Sampling schedules were unmatched across sustained-remission and progressing patients.

The TCR was taken from a human donor with chronic lymphocytic leukemia. Sequences were derived from PBMCs, sampled after 12 months of ibrutinib treatment.

CDR3 nucleotides: TGTGCCAGCAGCTTAAGCGGGACCGGGGAGCTGTTTTTT. Residues: CASSLSGTGELFF. The V gene is TRBV7-3, the J gene TRBJ2-2, with D possibly being TRBD2 (5 bases). CDR1 is SGHTA and CDR2 is FQGTGA in the germline V gene. Trimming left V 1 base short and J 5 bases short, with 5 bases between. The CDR3 spans 13 residues.